This T cell receptor beta chain comes out of a study of T cell responses to AZD1222 COVID-19 vaccine. Losses at the gene ends were 5 bases for V and 3 bases for J; bases not matched to a gene: 4. The germline V gene encodes CDR1 SGHRS and CDR2 YFSETQ. The CDR3 is made up of 14 amino acids. Points on this clone: The same CDR3 is also encoded by other DNA sequences in this sample.

TCRdb's copy holds only in-frame clones and misses some; the assay was immunoSEQ multiplex PCR. Of 250,000 to 300,000 clones in the sample, about 94% are singletons; the top ten hold less than 0.65%. The sequenced sample was peripheral blood, obtained 28 days after the second AZD1222 dose. The chain uses TRBV5-1 and TRBJ2-5; 10 nucleotides agree with TRBD2. This clonotype was sampled from an adult who received the AZD1222 COVID-19 vaccine. CDR3: CASSPGTSEETQYF. Here the CDR3 DNA reads TGCGCCAGCAGTCCCGGGACTAGCGAAGAGACCCAGTACTTC.